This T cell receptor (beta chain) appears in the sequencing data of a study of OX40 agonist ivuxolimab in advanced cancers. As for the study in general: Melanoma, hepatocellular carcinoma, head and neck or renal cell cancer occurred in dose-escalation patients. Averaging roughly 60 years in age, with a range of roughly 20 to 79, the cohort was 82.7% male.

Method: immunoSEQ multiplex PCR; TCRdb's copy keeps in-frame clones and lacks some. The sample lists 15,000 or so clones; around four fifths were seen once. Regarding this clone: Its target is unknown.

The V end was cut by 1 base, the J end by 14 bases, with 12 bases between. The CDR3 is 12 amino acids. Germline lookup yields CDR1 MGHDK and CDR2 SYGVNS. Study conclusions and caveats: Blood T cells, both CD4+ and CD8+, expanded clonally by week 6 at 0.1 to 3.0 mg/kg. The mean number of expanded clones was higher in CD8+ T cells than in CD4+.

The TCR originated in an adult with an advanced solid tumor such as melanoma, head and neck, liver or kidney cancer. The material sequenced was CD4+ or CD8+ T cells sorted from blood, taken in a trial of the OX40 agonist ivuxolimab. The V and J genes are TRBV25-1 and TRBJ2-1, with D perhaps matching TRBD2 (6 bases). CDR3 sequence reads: CASSEFGGSEFF. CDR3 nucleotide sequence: TGTGCCAGCAGTGAATTTGGGGGGTCTGAGTTCTTC.